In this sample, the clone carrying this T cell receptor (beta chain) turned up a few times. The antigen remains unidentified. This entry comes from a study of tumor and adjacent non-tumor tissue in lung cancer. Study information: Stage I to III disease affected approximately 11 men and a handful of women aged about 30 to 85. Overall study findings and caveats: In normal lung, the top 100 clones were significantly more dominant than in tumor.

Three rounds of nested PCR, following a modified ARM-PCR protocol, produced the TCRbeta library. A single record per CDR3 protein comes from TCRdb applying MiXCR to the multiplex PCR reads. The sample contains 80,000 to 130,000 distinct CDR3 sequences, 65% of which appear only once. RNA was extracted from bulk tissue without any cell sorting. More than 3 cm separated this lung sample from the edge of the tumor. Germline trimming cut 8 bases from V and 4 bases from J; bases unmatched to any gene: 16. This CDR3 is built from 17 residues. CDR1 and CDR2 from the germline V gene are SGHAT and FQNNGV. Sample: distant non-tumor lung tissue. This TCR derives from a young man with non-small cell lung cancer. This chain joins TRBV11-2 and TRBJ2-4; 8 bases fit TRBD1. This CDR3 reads CASAPGGRRSGKNIQYF. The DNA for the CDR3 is TGTGCCAGCGCCCCAGGGGGCAGGAGGAGCGGAAAAAACATTCAGTACTTC.